This passage covers 18 T cell receptor beta chains from one sample sequenced in a study of T-cell reconstitution after alpha-beta-depleted transplantation in children. Unique molecular identifiers featured in how the TCRbeta library was prepared. TCRdb re-analysed the PCR reads in MiXCR, keeping a single row per CDR3 protein. This sample has about 460,000 distinct CDR3 sequences, with approximately 10% found just once. The source was PBMCs, collected before TCRalphabeta/CD19-depleted stem cell transplant. The source is a child aged 2-15 years with inherited bone marrow failure, due to receive a stem cell transplant.

The chain couples TRBV6-2 or TRBV6-3 to TRBJ1-2; the D is unclear. Germline lookup yields CDR1 MNHEY and CDR2 SVGEGT. The CDR3 extends over 12 amino acids. The V and J ends lost 8 bases and 2 bases respectively, with 9 bases between them. CDR3 amino acids: CASANPNYGYTF. The CDR3 region has the DNA TGTGCCAGCGCAAATCCAAACTATGGCTACACCTTC.

There are many counts of this clonotype. This chain uses TRBV4-3 with TRBJ1-5; D is unclear. The CDR3 sequence is 16 residues long. Trimming took 0 bases from V and 2 from J, leaving 11 bases between them. Germline assignment: CDR1 LGHNA and CDR2 YSLEER. The CDR3 DNA reads TGCGCCAGCAGCCAAGATGCTCTCGCCCGCAATCAGCCCCAGCATTTT. It is translated as CASSQDALARNQPQHF.

This clonotype was observed a handful of times. J is TRBJ2-1 and V is TRBV14; D possibly corresponds to TRBD2 (5 bases). Germline V lookup: CDR1 SGHDN, CDR2 FVKESK. V lost 3 bases to trimming and J lost 13 bases, with 10 bases between them. The CDR3 loop spans 11 amino acids. CDR3 sequence: CASSHSGGQFF. CDR3 DNA sequence: TGTGCCAGCAGCCACAGCGGAGGACAGTTCTTC.

Of note for this clonotype: This may be a read error: a much more frequent sequence differs by one nucleotide. The genes are TRBV12-3 or TRBV12-4 and TRBJ2-5; D gene ambiguous. This CDR3 region has 14 residues. The ends were cut back, 4 bases at V and 1 base at J, with 10 bases in the middle. The CDR3 bases are TGTGCCAGCAGTTCCCCCAAGGCCCAAGAGACCCAGTACTTC. Translating gives CASSSPKAQETQYF.

The sample holds many counts of this clonotype. V gene TRBV29-1 combines with J gene TRBJ2-7; D tentatively reads TRBD1 or TRBD2 (7 bases each). The ends were cut back, 6 bases at V and 6 bases at J, with 18 bases in the middle. CDR3 size: 13 residues. CDR1 SQVTM and CDR2 ANQGSEA come from the germline V gene. The CDR3 here is CSVEYRGGGEQYF. The CDR3, as DNA: TGCAGCGTGGAATACAGGGGAGGGGGCGAGCAGTACTTC.

This clonotype appeared many times. V gene TRBV6-2 or TRBV6-3 combines with J gene TRBJ2-5, with 9 nucleotides matching TRBD2. Germline V gene sequence: CDR1 MNHEY, CDR2 SVGEGT. Germline trimming cut 7 bases from V and 1 base from J; bases unmatched to any gene: 4. The CDR3 totals 14 residues. CDR3 in amino acids: CASTELAGQETQYF. CDR3 in DNA: TGTGCCAGCACCGAACTAGCGGGCCAAGAGACCCAGTACTTC.

This clonotype was detected many times. V gene TRBV7-9 combines with J gene TRBJ1-5; D is unresolved. Germline lookup yields CDR1 SEHNR and CDR2 FQNEAQ (reference sequence). The ends were cut back, 1 base at V and 5 bases at J, with 3 bases in the middle. This CDR3 contains 12 residues. In nucleotides, the CDR3 is TGTGCCAGCAGCTTAGATCATCAGCCCCAGCATTTT. This codes for CASSLDHQPQHF.

Many counts were recorded for this clonotype. J is TRBJ1-2 and V is TRBV12-3 or TRBV12-4; TRBD1 matches at 8 bases. The CDR3 runs to 15 residues. V was clipped by 4 bases and J by 1 base; unmatched bases: 5. DNA of the CDR3: TGTGCCAGCAGTTCCCGGGACAGGAGTAACTATGGCTACACCTTC. Its translation: CASSSRDRSNYGYTF.

Many counts were recorded for this clonotype. The chain joins TRBV29-1 to TRBJ2-3; weak D call: TRBD2 (6 bases). Trimming left V 6 bases short and J 2 bases short, with 15 bases between. This CDR3 has 14 amino acids. The germline CDR1 and CDR2 sequences are SQVTM and ANQGSEA. As DNA, the CDR3 is TGCAGCGTCGTCGGCGGGACGAACACAGATACGCAGTATTTT. Residues: CSVVGGTNTDTQYF.

This clonotype was seen many times. The rearrangement links TRBV29-1 to TRBJ2-1, with 9 bases that match TRBD2. V shed 2 bases and J 9 bases; nucleotides not matched to a gene: 8. The CDR3 consists of 14 residues. The V gene's germline CDR1 is SQVTM and CDR2 ANQGSEA. CDR3 DNA: TGCAGCGTTGAAAGTAGCGGGAGACCCGGTGAGCAGTTCTTC. Translation: CSVESSGRPGEQFF.

This clonotype was seen ten or more times. This sequence joins TRBV29-1 and TRBJ1-4; D perhaps matches TRBD1 (6 bases). V was pared by 7 bases and J by 5 bases, with 14 bases between. Germline CDR1 SQVTM, CDR2 ANQGSEA. The CDR3 runs 13 residues. This chain's CDR3 is CSALQGVNEKLFF. The CDR3 coding sequence is TGCAGCGCCCTACAGGGAGTCAATGAAAAACTGTTTTTT.

This clonotype showed up just a few times. The rearrangement links TRBV12-3 or TRBV12-4 to TRBJ2-1; D is perhaps TRBD1 (6 bases). The V and J ends lost 6 bases and 7 bases respectively, with 16 bases between them. The CDR3 covers 14 residues. The CDR3 sequence: CASSTGSGENEQFF. CDR3 in DNA: TGTGCCAGCAGCACAGGCTCAGGGGAGAATGAGCAGTTCTTC.

The chain recombines TRBV6-1 with TRBJ2-1; 8 bases are a match to TRBD1. V lost 5 bases and J lost 0; bases outside the gene matches: 6. CDR1 and CDR2 (germline): MNHNS, SASEGT. The length of the CDR3 is 16 residues. The CDR3 sequence is CASSTTDRGSYNEQFF. In nucleotides, the CDR3 is TGTGCCAGCAGTACCACAGACAGGGGCTCCTACAATGAGCAGTTCTTC.

The table lists this clonotype with a count of one. Its ends do not fully match the called genes, so a read error is possible. The chain is built from TRBV7-9 and TRBJ2-2; D tentatively reads TRBD1 or TRBD2 (5 bases each). Germline loops: CDR1 SEHNR, CDR2 FQNEAQ (reference sequence). The CDR3 spans 13 residues. The CDR3 sequence is CASSLAGTVELFF. CDR3 nucleotides: TGTGCCAGCAGCTTAGCAGGGACCGTGGAGCTGTTTTTT.

This clonotype has a count of ten or more. CDR3 sequence (DNA): TGTGCCAGCAGTTTAGGGCAGAACTTCTACGAGCAGTACTTC. The encoded protein is CASSLGQNFYEQYF. The chain is built from TRBV12-3 or TRBV12-4 and TRBJ2-7; D gene unclear. Between the trimmed V and J ends, which lost 1 base and 3 bases, there was a span of 10 bases. The CDR3 has 14 residues.

This clonotype was seen at least ten times. The V and J genes are TRBV5-6 and TRBJ2-1, with D possibly TRBD1 on 5 matching bases. Trimming removed 0 bases from V and 9 bases from J, with 10 bases in between. The CDR3 runs 13 residues. The germline CDR1 and CDR2 sequences are SGHDT and YYEEEE. CDR3 sequence: CASSLASRGEQFF. The CDR3 bases are TGTGCCAGCAGCTTGGCCTCTAGGGGTGAGCAGTTCTTC. The full variable domain, completed using reference TRBV5-6 and TRBJ2-1, is DAGVTQSPTHLIKTRGQQVTLRCSPKSGHDTVSWYQQALGQGPQFIFQYYEEEERQRGNFPDRFSGHQFPNYSSELNVNALLLGDSALYLCASSLASRGEQFFGPGTRLTVL.

In its sample, this clonotype was seen many times. This chain joins TRBV5-5 and TRBJ1-2; tentative D call: TRBD1 (5 bases). CDR3 size: 12 residues. Germline values: CDR1 SGHKS, CDR2 YYEKEE (reference sequence). Deletions cut 4 bases from V and 4 bases from J, with 8 bases between. In nucleotides, the CDR3 is TGTGCCAGCAGCCGGGACTTCTATGGCTACACCTTC. This encodes CASSRDFYGYTF.

This clonotype was recorded many times. The genes are TRBV5-1 and TRBJ2-1, with 8 bases fitting TRBD2. Germline V CDR1 and CDR2: SGHRS, YFSETQ. The CDR3 covers 16 residues. After removal of 2 bases from V and 4 bases from J, the junction contained 8 bases not matched to a gene. In nucleotides, the CDR3 is TGCGCCAGCAGCTTCCCAAGCGGGAGATGGTACAATGAGCAGTTCTTC. Translation gives CASSFPSGRWYNEQFF. The variable domain in full, with the rest retrieved from reference TRBV5-1 and TRBJ2-1, is KAGVTQTPRYLIKTRGQQVTLSCSPISGHRSVSWYQQTPGQGLQFLFEYFSETQRNKGNFPGRFSGRQFSNSRSEMNVSTLELGDSALYLCASSFPSGRWYNEQFFGPGTRLTVL.